A single sample is the source of the 8 T cell receptor beta chains below, sequenced in a study of T cells in Graves' hyperthyroidism and ophthalmopathy. What was amplified from RNA transcripts were TCR beta CDR3 regions. A first-round RT-PCR of the TCR CDR3 used the HTBI primer set. TCRdb itself ran the multiplex PCR reads through MiXCR, one entry per CDR3 protein. The sample includes approximately 570,000 distinct CDR3 sequences, 20% of them seen just once. The sequenced material came from blood. The receptor set was obtained from a man between 35 and 55 years old with Graves' ophthalmopathy.

This clonotype was picked up many times. The genes are TRBV18 and TRBJ2-7; possible D gene TRBD1, 7 bases. The germline V gene has CDR1 KGHSH and CDR2 LQKENI. The CDR3 is 15 residues long. V gave up 0 bases and J gave up 4 bases, with 13 bases separating them. CDR3 loop: CASSPPEGASYEQYF. In DNA form, the CDR3 reads TGTGCCAGCTCACCACCGGAGGGGGCGAGTTACGAGCAGTACTTC.

This clonotype has just a few counts. V usage is TRBV28 and J usage is TRBJ1-5; the D gene is possibly TRBD1 (6 bases). V lost 5 bases, J lost 5 bases, and 19 bases lay in between. Germline CDR1 MDHEN, CDR2 SYDVKM. The CDR3 is 16 residues long. The CDR3 bases are TGTGCCAGCAGTGTTCCCTCAGGGGTAAGAGATCAGCCCCAGCATTTT. This gives the protein CASSVPSGVRDQPQHF.

This clonotype has ten or more counts. The genes are TRBV12-3 or TRBV12-4 and TRBJ2-1; 7 nucleotides line up with TRBD1. This CDR3 spans 13 amino acids. V trimming: 6 bases; J trimming: 4 bases; junction bases outside the gene matches: 3. CDR3 in amino acids: CASRGQAYNEQFF. CDR3 sequence (DNA): TGTGCCAGCAGAGGACAGGCGTACAATGAGCAGTTCTTC.

This clonotype was seen many times. The rearrangement uses TRBV28 and TRBJ2-3; D is unresolved. The V and J ends lost 5 bases and 6 bases respectively, with 18 bases between them. Per germline, CDR1 MDHEN and CDR2 SYDVKM. The CDR3 sequence is 15 residues long. The DNA of the CDR3 is TGTGCCAGCAGTCCTCTCGACCGCTTTTCCGATACGCAGTATTTT. Translated, it gives CASSPLDRFSDTQYF. The entire variable domain, with the rest obtained from reference TRBV28 and TRBJ2-3, is as follows: DVKVTQSSRYLVKRTGEKVFLECVQDMDHENMFWYRQDPGLGLRLIYFSYDVKMKEKGDIPEGYSVSREKKERFSLILESASTNQTSMYLCASSPLDRFSDTQYFGPGTRLTVL.

The chain recombines TRBV11-3 with TRBJ2-2; the D gene is possibly TRBD2 (7 bases). CDR1 is SGHNT, CDR2 YENEEA, per germline. This CDR3 contains 14 residues. Trimming took off 6 bases at V and 4 bases at J, with 12 bases between the two ends. The CDR3 sequence: CASRSGGSTGELFF. Here the CDR3 DNA reads TGTGCCAGCAGGTCGGGGGGCAGCACCGGGGAGCTGTTTTTT.

J is TRBJ2-1 and V is TRBV24-1, with D unclear. CDR1 and CDR2 (germline): KGHDR, SFDVKD. This CDR3 comprises 13 residues. With 5 bases removed from V and 4 bases from J, the gap between germline ends came to 8 bases. The chain's CDR3 is CATSGEEYNEQFF. CDR3 nucleotide sequence: TGTGCCACCAGTGGTGAAGAATACAATGAGCAGTTCTTC.

This clonotype showed up just a few times. The chain couples TRBV28 to TRBJ2-4; D is undetermined. Germline lookup yields CDR1 MDHEN and CDR2 SYDVKM. The CDR3 runs 18 residues. V gave up 7 bases and J gave up 2 bases, with 24 bases separating them. The CDR3 bases are TGTGCCAGCACCCCGGCCTCAGCAACGTCCTTATCCAAAAACATTCAGTACTTC. It yields the protein CASTPASATSLSKNIQYF.

This clonotype was seen repeatedly, ten times or more. The CDR3 is CASSLVGAGYNEQFF. The CDR3 DNA reads as TGTGCCAGCAGCTTAGTGGGCGCGGGTTACAATGAGCAGTTCTTC. The chain joins TRBV7-6 to TRBJ2-1, with a weak D call TRBD2 (5 bases). Trimming cost V 1 base and J 4 bases, with 11 bases left between them. The CDR3 is made up of 15 amino acids. Germline values: CDR1 SGHVS, CDR2 FNYEAQ. Filled out from reference TRBV7-6 and TRBJ2-1, the complete variable domain reads GAGVSQSPRYKVTKRGQDVALRCDPISGHVSLYWYRQALGQGPEFLTYFNYEAQQDKSGLPNDRFSAERPEGSISTLTIQRTEQRDSAMYRCASSLVGAGYNEQFFGPGTRLTVL.